A single sample is the source of the 32 T cell receptor beta chains below, sequenced in a study of cytomegalovirus exposure and HLA in healthy donors. PCR amplification relied on 60 Vbeta primers (plus 13 Jbeta primers). Sequenced by immunoSEQ multiplex PCR; TCRdb stores in-frame clones only, minus some. Of about 100,000 clones in the sample, approximately 85% were seen once. Sequenced: PBMCs. The receptors derive from a young man in good health and CMV-seronegative.

This clone was found once. The V call is TRBV18, the J call TRBJ1-2; 12 bases are shared with TRBD1. The CDR3 has 15 amino acids. After removal of 5 bases from V and 3 bases from J, the junction contained 4 bases not matched to a gene. Per the germline V gene, CDR1 is KGHSH and CDR2 is LQKENI. CDR3 nucleotides: TGTGCCAGCTCATCGGGGACAGGGGGCTACTATGGCTACACCTTC. This gives the protein CASSSGTGGYYGYTF. Variable domain in full (rest from reference TRBV18 and TRBJ1-2): NAGVMQNPRHLVRRRGQEARLRCSPMKGHSHVYWYRQLPEEGLKFMVYLQKENIIDESGMPKERFSAEFPKEGPSILRIQQVVRGDSAAYFCASSSGTGGYYGYTFGSGTRLTVV.

This CDR3 is CASSSGGPYEQYF. The CDR3 DNA is TGTGCCAGCAGTTCGGGGGGGCCCTACGAGCAGTACTTC. This chain uses TRBV7-2 with TRBJ2-7; 8 positions match TRBD2. V trimming: 6 bases; J trimming: 2 bases; junction bases outside the gene matches: 3. The germline gives CDR1 SGHTA, CDR2 FQGNSA. This CDR3 has 13 residues.

V and J are TRBV9 and TRBJ2-2, with D possibly matching TRBD2 (6 bases). Germline assignment: CDR1 SGDLS and CDR2 YYNGEE. The CDR3 runs to 16 residues. Trimming shortened V by 0 bases and J by 0 bases, and 9 bases separated the two germline ends. CDR3 DNA: TGTGCCAGCAGCGTAGGGGTAGCGGCGAACACCGGGGAGCTGTTTTTT. It translates to CASSVGVAANTGELFF. Full variable domain (rest looked up from reference TRBV9 and TRBJ2-2): DSGVTQTPKHLITATGQRVTLRCSPRSGDLSVYWYQQSLDQGLQFLIQYYNGEERAKGNILERFSAQQFPDLHSELNLSSLELGDSALYFCASSVGVAANTGELFFGEGSRLTVL.

The V and J genes are TRBV30 and TRBJ2-7, with D perhaps TRBD2 (5 bases). This CDR3 is built from 14 residues. V was pared by 2 bases and J by 6 bases, with 17 bases between. Germline V gives CDR1 GTSNPN, CDR2 SVGIG (reference sequence). CDR3 residues: CAWSRTLYEGEQYF. The CDR3 coding sequence is TGTGCCTGGAGTAGGACGCTTTATGAGGGCGAGCAGTACTTC.

The chain is built from TRBV5-6 and TRBJ2-7, with D possibly matching TRBD2 (7 bases). V gave up 4 bases and J gave up 6 bases, with 20 bases separating them. Germline values: CDR1 SGHDT, CDR2 YYEEEE. This CDR3 spans 15 amino acids. In DNA form, the CDR3 reads TGTGCCAGCAGCGGGGGGGGAGCCTACAGGGTCGAGCAGTACTTC. Protein sequence: CASSGGGAYRVEQYF.

The chain couples TRBV30 to TRBJ2-7; D is possibly TRBD2 (5 bases). This CDR3 region has 13 residues. Trimming took off 8 bases at V and 7 bases at J, with 21 bases between the two ends. Germline values: CDR1 GTSNPN, CDR2 SVGIG (reference sequence). The CDR3, as DNA: TGTGCCAGCGCGGTAGGGCCGGGGTGGGAGCAGTACTTC. Translated, it gives CASAVGPGWEQYF.

This chain joins TRBV4-1 and TRBJ1-1; TRBD1 agrees at 8 bases. The CDR3 has 16 amino acids. Germline CDR1 and CDR2: MGHRA and YSYEKL. Trimming took 0 bases from V and 4 from J; bases not matched to a gene: 7. The CDR3 protein is CASSQDRDRGSTEAFF. The CDR3 DNA follows: TGCGCCAGCAGCCAAGATCGTGACAGGGGATCCACTGAAGCTTTCTTT.

This clone was picked up a small number of times. V gene TRBV5-4 combines with J gene TRBJ2-1; 12 bases agree with TRBD2. The J segment lost 0 bases and the V segment lost 3 bases, leaving 7 bases of the junction unmatched. In germline, CDR1 is SGHNT, CDR2 YYREEE (reference sequence). The CDR3 is 18 amino acids. The CDR3 here is CASSSPSGGATSYNEQFF. CDR3 coding DNA: TGTGCCAGCAGCTCCCCTAGCGGGGGGGCCACCTCCTACAATGAGCAGTTCTTC.

DNA for the CDR3: TGTGCCAGCAGCTATAGCGGGAGGGCCCTCGAGACCCAGTACTTC. Its translation is CASSYSGRALETQYF. The chain employs TRBV11-2 and TRBJ2-5, with 11 bases matching TRBD2. Trimming took 4 bases from V and 5 from J; bases not matched to a gene: 6. The germline V gene encodes CDR1 SGHAT and CDR2 FQNNGV. The CDR3 has 15 amino acids.

V and J are TRBV6-1 and TRBJ2-1; D is possibly TRBD2 (5 bases). The germline V and J ends were trimmed by 6 bases and 12 bases, with 12 bases remaining between them. The CDR3 covers 11 residues. Per germline, CDR1 MNHNS and CDR2 SASEGT. In DNA form, the CDR3 reads TGTGCCAGCAGCCGGGTCGAGGGGCAGTTCTTC. Translation gives CASSRVEGQFF.

This clone was detected only a few times. The V gene is TRBV5-6, the J gene TRBJ2-2; 9 bases match TRBD1. The CDR3 extends over 16 amino acids. The V segment lost 1 base and the J segment 9 bases; nucleotides outside the gene matches: 10. Germline lookup yields CDR1 SGHDT and CDR2 YYEEEE. This CDR3 is CASSLSPDRGWRELFF. DNA of the CDR3: TGTGCCAGCAGCTTGTCCCCGGACAGGGGATGGAGGGAGCTGTTTTTT.

This sequence joins TRBV2 and TRBJ2-7, with D possibly matching TRBD1 (6 bases). This CDR3 is 12 amino acids long. The V end was cut by 5 bases, the J end by 3 bases, with 8 bases between. Germline loops: CDR1 SNHLY, CDR2 FYNNEI. In DNA, the CDR3 is TGTGCCAGCAGTTCGGACAGCTACGAGCAGTACTTC. Residues: CASSSDSYEQYF.

This clone has just one count. The chain has TRBV6-4 and TRBJ1-6; weak D call: TRBD1 (5 bases). CDR1 is MRHNA and CDR2 is SNTAGT in the germline V gene. The V end lost 6 bases, the J end lost 7 bases, and 13 bases lay between the germline ends. The CDR3 loop spans 14 amino acids. In nucleotides, the CDR3 is TGTGCCAGCAGCAGAGGACAAAAGAATTCACCCCTCCACTTT. This sequence encodes CASSRGQKNSPLHF.

The rearrangement uses TRBV9 and TRBJ2-7; 10 bases map to TRBD1. CDR3 size: 14 residues. J was trimmed by 5 bases and V by 4 bases; bases with no gene match: 6. CDR1 is SGDLS, CDR2 YYNGEE, per germline. The CDR3 DNA reads as TGTGCCAGCAGCACCGGGACAGGGGACCACGAGCAGTACTTC. Amino acid sequence: CASSTGTGDHEQYF.

The chain recombines TRBV2 with TRBJ2-7; 8 bases map to TRBD1. Per the germline V gene, CDR1 is SNHLY and CDR2 is FYNNEI. The CDR3 loop spans 14 amino acids. J was trimmed by 5 bases and V by 7 bases; bases with no gene match: 10. The CDR3 bases are TGTGCCAGCATCCACAAGGACAGGGATGACGAGCAGTACTTC. This gives the protein CASIHKDRDDEQYF.

CDR3 nucleotides: TGTGCCACCAGCAGGACAGGGGAGTACGAGCAGTACTTC. This sequence encodes CATSRTGEYEQYF. The chain combines TRBV15 with TRBJ2-7; TRBD1 matches at 8 bases. The CDR3 runs 13 residues. V shed 3 bases and J 4 bases; nucleotides not matched to a gene: 2. Germline V gene sequence: CDR1 LNHNV, CDR2 YYDKDF (reference sequence).

This clone was detected only a few times. J is TRBJ2-7 and V is TRBV6-5; TRBD1 aligns across 7 bases. Losses at the gene ends were 6 bases for V and 7 bases for J; bases not matched to a gene: 15. Per the germline V gene, CDR1 is MNHEY and CDR2 is SVGAGI. The CDR3 spans 15 residues. The CDR3, as DNA: TGTGCCAGCAGAGCCCCAGGGGGACCCCAAGGGGAGCAGTACTTC. It codes for CASRAPGGPQGEQYF.

The CDR3 reads CASSPSELSPQETQYF. The CDR3 nucleotides are TGTGCCAGCAGTCCCTCAGAACTATCGCCTCAGGAGACCCAGTACTTC. The genes are TRBV27 and TRBJ2-5, with D hard to call. The CDR3 contains 16 residues. V lost 5 bases and J 5 bases, leaving 21 bases between the germline ends. CDR1 is MNHEY, CDR2 SMNVEV, per germline (reference sequence).

The chain uses TRBV14 and TRBJ2-7, with D perhaps TRBD2 (6 bases). The ends were cut back, 3 bases at V and 5 bases at J, with 8 bases in the middle. Germline CDR1 and CDR2: SGHDN and FVKESK. This CDR3 is built from 12 residues. This CDR3 reads CASSHRLDEQYF. The CDR3 bases are TGTGCCAGCAGCCATAGACTAGACGAGCAGTACTTC. Looking up the rest from reference TRBV14 and TRBJ2-7 gives the full variable domain: EAGVTQFPSHSVIEKGQTVTLRCDPISGHDNLYWYRRVMGKEIKFLLHFVKESKQDESGMPNNRFLAERTGGTYSTLKVQPAELEDSGVYFCASSHRLDEQYFGPGTRLTVT.

The chain has TRBV2 and TRBJ2-1; 7 bases agree with TRBD2. Germline V gives CDR1 SNHLY, CDR2 FYNNEI. The junction had 3 bases not matched to a gene; V was cut back by 7 bases and J by 3 bases. This CDR3 comprises 13 residues. The CDR3 is CASKREHYNEQFF. For the CDR3, the DNA is TGTGCCAGCAAGCGGGAACACTACAATGAGCAGTTCTTC.

The rearrangement uses TRBV4-1 and TRBJ1-1, with TRBD1 matching over 9 bases. Germline CDR1 reads MGHRA; CDR2 reads YSYEKL. Trimming removed 2 bases from V and 2 bases from J; junction bases left unmatched: 12. CDR3 length: 18 residues. The CDR3 coding sequence is TGCGCCAGCAGCCAAATAGTCGGGACAGGGCTTTTTAACACTGAAGCTTTCTTT. Amino acids: CASSQIVGTGLFNTEAFF.

This clone was detected a few times. V gene TRBV14 combines with J gene TRBJ2-7; 9 bases align to TRBD1. The V segment lost 1 base and the J segment 6 bases; nucleotides outside the gene matches: 7. There are 15 residues in the CDR3. The V gene's germline CDR1 is SGHDN and CDR2 FVKESK. The DNA of the CDR3 is TGTGCCAGCAGCCAAGCCCCGGACAGGGGCGGCGAGCAGTACTTC. It translates to CASSQAPDRGGEQYF.

The J gene is TRBJ2-2, the V gene TRBV6-6; 7 nucleotides agree with TRBD1. J gave up 0 bases and V 7 bases, and 2 bases lay outside the gene matches. The germline V gene encodes CDR1 MNHNY and CDR2 SVGAGI (reference sequence). CDR3 length: 14 residues. CDR3 bases: TGTGCCAGCAAAGGGGGCGCGAACACCGGGGAGCTGTTTTTT. It encodes CASKGGANTGELFF.

This clone was observed a few times. The genes are TRBV6-4 and TRBJ2-1; 9 bases are shared with TRBD2. V lost 9 bases and J lost 11; bases outside the gene matches: 14. Germline V gives CDR1 MRHNA, CDR2 SNTAGT. The CDR3 extends over 14 amino acids. The CDR3 sequence is CARMLAGLPRKQFF. Written as DNA, the CDR3 is TGTGCCAGGATGCTAGCGGGGCTGCCGAGGAAGCAGTTCTTC.

In DNA form, the CDR3 reads TGTGCCAGCAGCCAACTACAGGCTTATGGCTACACCTTC. This sequence encodes CASSQLQAYGYTF. This chain connects TRBV7-8 to TRBJ1-2; D is perhaps TRBD1 (5 bases). The CDR3 runs to 13 residues. Looked up from germline, CDR1 is SGHVS and CDR2 is FQNEAQ. The V end lost 5 bases, the J end lost 5 bases, and 12 bases lay between the germline ends.

The rearrangement uses TRBV6-6 and TRBJ2-7; D not resolved. Germline CDR1 reads MNHNY; CDR2 reads SVGAGI (reference sequence). V lost 6 bases and J 4 bases, leaving 13 bases between the germline ends. The CDR3 totals 13 residues. CDR3 bases: TGTGCCAGCAGCATTAAACCGAGGTACGAGCAGTACTTC. It yields the protein CASSIKPRYEQYF.

The chain joins TRBV30 to TRBJ2-7; possibly TRBD1 for D (6 bases). V lost 0 bases and J lost 0, with 15 bases in between. The CDR3 has 16 amino acids. CDR1 is GTSNPN and CDR2 is SVGIG in the germline V gene (reference sequence). The CDR3 region is CAWSVPPTGVSYEQYF. DNA for the CDR3: TGTGCCTGGAGTGTTCCTCCGACAGGAGTCTCCTACGAGCAGTACTTC.

The CDR3 DNA is TGTGCCAGCAGCTTGGGACTGCCGCTGTTCTTC. This gives the protein CASSLGLPLFF. V and J are TRBV5-8 and TRBJ2-1; no clear D. The CDR3 consists of 11 residues. CDR1 is SGHTS, CDR2 YDEGEE, per germline. With 0 bases removed from V and 15 bases from J, the gap between germline ends came to 10 bases. Drawing the rest from reference TRBV5-8 and TRBJ2-1, the complete variable domain is EAGVTQSPTHLIKTRGQQATLRCSPISGHTSVYWYQQALGLGLQFLLWYDEGEERNRGNFPPRFSGRQFPNYSSELNVNALELEDSALYLCASSLGLPLFFGPGTRLTVL.

The chain carries TRBV18 and TRBJ2-3; 9 positions match TRBD1. The V gene end was trimmed by 3 bases and the J gene end by 4 bases; junction bases not matched to a gene: 2. The CDR3 is 14 amino acids. Germline loops: CDR1 KGHSH, CDR2 LQKENI. The CDR3 DNA is TGTGCCAGCTCACCTACAGGGGGCTCAGATACGCAGTATTTT. Translating gives CASSPTGGSDTQYF.

This clone was picked up a small number of times. The rearrangement joins TRBV5-6 to TRBJ1-5; the D is unclear. V was shortened by 7 bases and J by 10 bases, with 12 bases between the two germline ends. This CDR3 has 11 residues. Germline loops: CDR1 SGHDT, CDR2 YYEEEE. The CDR3 region is CASHRRAPQHF. In DNA, the CDR3 is TGTGCCAGCCATAGGAGGGCTCCCCAGCATTTT.

This clone was observed a few times. V gene TRBV4-1 combines with J gene TRBJ2-3, with TRBD2 identical over 9 bases. The germline CDR1 and CDR2 sequences are MGHRA and YSYEKL. The CDR3 is 16 residues long. The ends lost 0 bases at V and 5 bases at J; junction bases unmatched: 6. The CDR3 region has the DNA TGCGCCAGCAGCCAAGATAGGGCGGGGGGGCAAGATACGCAGTATTTT. This translates into CASSQDRAGGQDTQYF.

V is TRBV7-2 and J is TRBJ1-2; D is uncertain. The germline gives CDR1 SGHTA, CDR2 FQGNSA. The CDR3 is 12 residues long. Trimming removed 7 bases from V and 7 bases from J, with 13 bases in between. The DNA for the CDR3 is TGTGCCAGCACCCTGGGTCGGGGTGGCTACACCTTC. This gives the protein CASTLGRGGYTF.